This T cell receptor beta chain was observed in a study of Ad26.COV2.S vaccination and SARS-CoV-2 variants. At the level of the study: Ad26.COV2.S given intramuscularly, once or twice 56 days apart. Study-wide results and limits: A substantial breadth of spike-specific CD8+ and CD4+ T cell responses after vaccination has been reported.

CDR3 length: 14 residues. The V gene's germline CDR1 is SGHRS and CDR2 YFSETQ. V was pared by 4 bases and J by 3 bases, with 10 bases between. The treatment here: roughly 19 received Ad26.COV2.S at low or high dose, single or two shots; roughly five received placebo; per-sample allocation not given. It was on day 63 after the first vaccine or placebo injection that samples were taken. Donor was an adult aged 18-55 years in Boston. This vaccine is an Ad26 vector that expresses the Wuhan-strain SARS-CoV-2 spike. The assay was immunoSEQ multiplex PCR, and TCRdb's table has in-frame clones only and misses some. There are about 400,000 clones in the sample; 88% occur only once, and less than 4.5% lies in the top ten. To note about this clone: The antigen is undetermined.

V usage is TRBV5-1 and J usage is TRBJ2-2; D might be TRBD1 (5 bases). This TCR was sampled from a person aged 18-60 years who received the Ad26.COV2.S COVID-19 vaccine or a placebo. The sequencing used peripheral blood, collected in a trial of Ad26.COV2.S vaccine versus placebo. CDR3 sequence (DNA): TGCGCCAGCAGCCGGACAATCGACACCGGGGAGCTGTTTTTT. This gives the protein CASSRTIDTGELFF.